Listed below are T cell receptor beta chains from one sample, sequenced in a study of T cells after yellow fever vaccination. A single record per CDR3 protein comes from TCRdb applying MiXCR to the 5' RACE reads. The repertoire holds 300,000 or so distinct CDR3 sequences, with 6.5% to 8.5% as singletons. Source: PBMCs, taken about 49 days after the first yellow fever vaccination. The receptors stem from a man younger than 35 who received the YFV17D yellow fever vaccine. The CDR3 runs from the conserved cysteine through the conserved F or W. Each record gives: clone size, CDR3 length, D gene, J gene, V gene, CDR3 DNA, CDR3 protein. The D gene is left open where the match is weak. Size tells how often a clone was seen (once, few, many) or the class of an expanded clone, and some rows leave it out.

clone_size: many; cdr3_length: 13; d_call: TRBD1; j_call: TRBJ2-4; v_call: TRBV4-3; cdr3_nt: TGCGCCAGCAGTCGGGACAGGGGGAGCATTCAGTACTTC; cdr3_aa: CASSRDRGSIQYF
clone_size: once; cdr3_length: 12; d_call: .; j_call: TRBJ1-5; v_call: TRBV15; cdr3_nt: TGTGCCACCAGCGTCAGGTCCTTGCCCCAGCATTTT; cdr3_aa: CATSVRSLPQHF
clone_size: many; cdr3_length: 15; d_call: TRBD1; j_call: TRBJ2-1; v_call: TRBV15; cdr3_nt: TGTGCCACCAGCAGGGACAGGTGGACCTACAATGAGCAGTTCTTC; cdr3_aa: CATSRDRWTYNEQFF
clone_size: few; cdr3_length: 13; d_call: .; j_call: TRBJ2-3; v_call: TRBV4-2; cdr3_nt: TGTGCCAGCAGCCAAGAATATAGAGATACGCAGTATTTT; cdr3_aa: CASSQEYRDTQYF
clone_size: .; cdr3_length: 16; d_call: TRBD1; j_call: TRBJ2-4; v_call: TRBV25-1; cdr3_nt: TGTGCCAGCAGTGAAGGGCTTGGTAGGGGGCGAAACATTCAGTACTTC; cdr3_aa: CASSEGLGRGRNIQYF
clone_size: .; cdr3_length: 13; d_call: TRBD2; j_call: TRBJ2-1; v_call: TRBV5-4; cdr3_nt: TGTGCCAGCCGGGCTAGCGGGGGGGATGAGCAGTTCTTC; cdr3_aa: CASRASGGDEQFF
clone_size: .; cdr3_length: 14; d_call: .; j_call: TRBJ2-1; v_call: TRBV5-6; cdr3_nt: TGTGCCAGCAGCTTGGGGGGATTTATTAATGAGCAGTTCTTC; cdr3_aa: CASSLGGFINEQFF
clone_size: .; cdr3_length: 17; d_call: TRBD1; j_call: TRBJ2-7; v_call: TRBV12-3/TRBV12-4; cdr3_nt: TGTGCCAGCAGTCCCACAGTTTTCGGAACAGGGGCAGGCGAGCAGTACTTC; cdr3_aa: CASSPTVFGTGAGEQYF
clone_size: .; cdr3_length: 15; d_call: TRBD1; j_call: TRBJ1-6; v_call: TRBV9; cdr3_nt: TGTGCCAGCAGCCAAAACGGACAGGGAGGATCACCCCTCCACTTT; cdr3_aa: CASSQNGQGGSPLHF
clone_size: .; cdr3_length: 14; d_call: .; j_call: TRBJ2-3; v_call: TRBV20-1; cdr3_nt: TGCAGTGCTAGAGCAGGGGCTAGCACAGATACGCAGTATTTT; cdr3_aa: CSARAGASTDTQYF
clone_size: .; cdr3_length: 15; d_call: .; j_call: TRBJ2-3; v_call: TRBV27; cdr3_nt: TGTGCCAGCAGTCGGACGGGGGAGAGCACAGATACGCAGTATTTT; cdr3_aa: CASSRTGESTDTQYF
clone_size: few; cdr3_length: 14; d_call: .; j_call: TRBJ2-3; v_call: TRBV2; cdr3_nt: TGTGCCAGCAGGACTCAACTTAGCACAGATACGCAGTATTTT; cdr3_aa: CASRTQLSTDTQYF
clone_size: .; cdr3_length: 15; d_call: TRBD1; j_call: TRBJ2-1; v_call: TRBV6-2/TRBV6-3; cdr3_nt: TGTGCCAGCAGTACCCGGGACAGCAGTTACAATGAGCAGTTCTTC; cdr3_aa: CASSTRDSSYNEQFF
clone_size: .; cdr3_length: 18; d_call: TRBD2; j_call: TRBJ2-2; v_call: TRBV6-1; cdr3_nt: TGTGCCAGCAGTGAAGCGGGACTAGCGGAAACGAACACCGGGGAGCTGTTTTTT; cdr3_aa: CASSEAGLAETNTGELFF
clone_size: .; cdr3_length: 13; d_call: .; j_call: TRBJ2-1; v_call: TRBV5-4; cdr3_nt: TGTGCCAGCAGCTTGGCCCGGGCCAGTGAGCAGTTCTTC; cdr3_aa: CASSLARASEQFF
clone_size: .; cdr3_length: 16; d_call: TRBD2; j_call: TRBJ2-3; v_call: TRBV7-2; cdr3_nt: TGTGCCAGCAGCGTTAGACTAGCGGGGGGGCTGGGTACGCAGTATTTT; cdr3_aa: CASSVRLAGGLGTQYF
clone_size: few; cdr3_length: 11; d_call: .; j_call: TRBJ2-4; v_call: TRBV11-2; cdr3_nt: TGTGCCAGCAGCTTAGAAGGTGGACCTGTATTC; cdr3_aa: CASSLEGGPVF
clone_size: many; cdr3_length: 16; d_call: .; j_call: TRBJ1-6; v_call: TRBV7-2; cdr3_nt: TGTGCCAGCCGCATGGCCGGGACAACCTATAATTCACCCCTCCACTTT; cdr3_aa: CASRMAGTTYNSPLHF
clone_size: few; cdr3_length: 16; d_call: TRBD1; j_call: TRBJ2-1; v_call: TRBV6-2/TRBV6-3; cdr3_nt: TGTGCCAGCAGACCCCGGGGGGGACAGGGGTTCAATGAGCAGTTCTTC; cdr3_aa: CASRPRGGQGFNEQFF
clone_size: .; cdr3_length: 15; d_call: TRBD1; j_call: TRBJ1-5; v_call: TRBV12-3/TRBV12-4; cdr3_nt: TGTGCCAGCAGTTCCCGACAGGGTCGGGACCAGCCCCAGCATTTT; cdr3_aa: CASSSRQGRDQPQHF
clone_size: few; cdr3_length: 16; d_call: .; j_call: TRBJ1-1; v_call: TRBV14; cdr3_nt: TGTGCCAGCAGCCAGCGGGGGACCCAAATGAACACTGAAGCTTTCTTT; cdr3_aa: CASSQRGTQMNTEAFF
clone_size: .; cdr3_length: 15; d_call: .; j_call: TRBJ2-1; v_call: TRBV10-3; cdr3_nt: TGTGCCATCAGTGAGACAGGGATCGGTAGCGATGAGCAGTTCTTC; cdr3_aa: CAISETGIGSDEQFF
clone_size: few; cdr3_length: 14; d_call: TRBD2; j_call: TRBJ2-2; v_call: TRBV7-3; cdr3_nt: TGTGCCAGCAGCCCGGGACTAGGGGCCGGGGAGCTGTTTTTT; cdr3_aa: CASSPGLGAGELFF
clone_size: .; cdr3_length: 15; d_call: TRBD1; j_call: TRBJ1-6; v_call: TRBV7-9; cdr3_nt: TGTGCCAGCAGCCCATACCGGGACAGGGAGTCACCCCTCCACTTT; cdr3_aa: CASSPYRDRESPLHF
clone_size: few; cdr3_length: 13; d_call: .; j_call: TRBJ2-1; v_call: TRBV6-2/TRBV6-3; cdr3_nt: TGTGCCAGCTGCTCCGGGACCCAGAATGAGCAGTTCTTC; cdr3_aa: CASCSGTQNEQFF
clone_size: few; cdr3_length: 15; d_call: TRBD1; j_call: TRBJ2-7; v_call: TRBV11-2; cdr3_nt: TGTGCCAGCAGCTTACTCCCGGGACAGGTCTACGAGCAGTACTTC; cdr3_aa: CASSLLPGQVYEQYF
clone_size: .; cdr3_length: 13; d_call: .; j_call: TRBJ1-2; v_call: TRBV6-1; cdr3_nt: TGTGCCAGCAAGCCGGGCCCTGGCTATGGCTACACCTTC; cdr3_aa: CASKPGPGYGYTF
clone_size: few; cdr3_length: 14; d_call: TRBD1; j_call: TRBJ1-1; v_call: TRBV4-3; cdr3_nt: TGCGCCAGCAGCCAAGAAGGGGGCCGCACTGAAGCTTTCTTT; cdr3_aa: CASSQEGGRTEAFF
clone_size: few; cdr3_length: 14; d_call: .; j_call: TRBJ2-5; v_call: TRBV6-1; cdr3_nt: TGTGCCAGCAGACACGGGACGGCGCAAGAGACCCAGTACTTC; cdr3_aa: CASRHGTAQETQYF
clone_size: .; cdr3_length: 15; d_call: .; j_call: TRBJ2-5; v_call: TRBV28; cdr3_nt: TGTGCCAGCAGTTTAGGCAGGGAGGATCCAGAGACCCAGTACTTC; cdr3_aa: CASSLGREDPETQYF
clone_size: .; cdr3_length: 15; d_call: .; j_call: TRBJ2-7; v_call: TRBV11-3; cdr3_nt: TGTGCCAGCAGCTTAGATGTTGCCCCGTACTACGAGCAGTACTTC; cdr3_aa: CASSLDVAPYYEQYF
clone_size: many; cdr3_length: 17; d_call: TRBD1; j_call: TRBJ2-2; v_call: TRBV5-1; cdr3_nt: TGCGCCAGCAGCGCCGGGACAGGGGGCTGGTGGACCGGGGAGCTGTTTTTT; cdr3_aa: CASSAGTGGWWTGELFF
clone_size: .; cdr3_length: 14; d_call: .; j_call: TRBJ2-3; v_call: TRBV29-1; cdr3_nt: TGCAGCGTTCCGCAGGGACCTCGCACAGATACGCAGTATTTT; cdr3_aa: CSVPQGPRTDTQYF
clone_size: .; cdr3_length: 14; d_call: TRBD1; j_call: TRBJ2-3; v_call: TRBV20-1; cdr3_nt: TGCAGTGCTGAAGACAGGGTGGAAACAGATACGCAGTATTTT; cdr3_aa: CSAEDRVETDTQYF
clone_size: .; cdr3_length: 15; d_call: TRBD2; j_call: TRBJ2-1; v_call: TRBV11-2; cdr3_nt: TGTGCCAGCAGCTCGCCGGGACTAGGGTACAATGAGCAGTTCTTC; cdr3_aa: CASSSPGLGYNEQFF
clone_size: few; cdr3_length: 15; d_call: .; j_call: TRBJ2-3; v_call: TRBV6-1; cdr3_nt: TGTGCCAGCAGTCTGACAGGCGCTGTTATGGGTACGCAGTATTTT; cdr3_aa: CASSLTGAVMGTQYF
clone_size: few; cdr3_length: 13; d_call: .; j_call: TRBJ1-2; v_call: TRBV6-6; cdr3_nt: TGTGCCAGCATGGCGGGCCTTAACTATGGCTACACCTTC; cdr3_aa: CASMAGLNYGYTF
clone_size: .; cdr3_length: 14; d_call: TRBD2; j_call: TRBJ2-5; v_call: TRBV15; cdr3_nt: TGTGCCACCAGGCCAGCGGGGGGTCAAGAGACCCAGTACTTC; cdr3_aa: CATRPAGGQETQYF
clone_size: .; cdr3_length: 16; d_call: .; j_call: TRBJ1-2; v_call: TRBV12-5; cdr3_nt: TGTGCTAGTGGTACAGGTGAAACGAGGGATCACTATGGCTACACCTTC; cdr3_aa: CASGTGETRDHYGYTF
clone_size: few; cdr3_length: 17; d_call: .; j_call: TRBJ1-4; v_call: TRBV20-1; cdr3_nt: TGCAGTGCTGGGGTTCGAGGGCCCATTTCCACTAATGAAAAACTGTTTTTT; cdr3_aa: CSAGVRGPISTNEKLFF
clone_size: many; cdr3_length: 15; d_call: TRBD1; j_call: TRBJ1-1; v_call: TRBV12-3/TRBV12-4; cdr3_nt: TGTGCCAGCAGTCCAAGGGGACAGCTGAACACTGAAGCTTTCTTT; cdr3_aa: CASSPRGQLNTEAFF
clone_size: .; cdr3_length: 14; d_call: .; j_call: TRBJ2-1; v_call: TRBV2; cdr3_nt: TGTGCCAGCAGTCGCGAGGGCCTATCAGGCGAGCAGTTCTTC; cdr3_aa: CASSREGLSGEQFF
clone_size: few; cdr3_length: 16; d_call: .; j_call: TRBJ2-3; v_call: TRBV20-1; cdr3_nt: TGCAGTGCTAGAGATGAGCCGAAGGGTAGCACAGATACGCAGTATTTT; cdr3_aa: CSARDEPKGSTDTQYF
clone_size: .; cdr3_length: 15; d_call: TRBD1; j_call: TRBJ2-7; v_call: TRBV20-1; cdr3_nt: TGCAGTGCTAGGGCCGGGGCAGGGGGCTTCTACGAGCAGTACTTC; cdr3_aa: CSARAGAGGFYEQYF
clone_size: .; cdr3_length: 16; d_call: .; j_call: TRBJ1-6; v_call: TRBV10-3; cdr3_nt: TGTGCCATCAGGGTCAGCCTGAGCTCCTATAATTCACCCCTCCACTTT; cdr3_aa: CAIRVSLSSYNSPLHF
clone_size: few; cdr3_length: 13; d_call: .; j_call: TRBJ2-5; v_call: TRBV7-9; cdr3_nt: TGTGCCAGCAGCCTCCCGAGGGGGGAGACCCAGTACTTC; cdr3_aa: CASSLPRGETQYF
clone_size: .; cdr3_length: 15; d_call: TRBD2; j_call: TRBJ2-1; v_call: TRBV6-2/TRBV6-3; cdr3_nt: TGTGCCAGCAGTCCGTACGGGGGGACCTACAATGAGCAGTTCTTC; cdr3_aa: CASSPYGGTYNEQFF
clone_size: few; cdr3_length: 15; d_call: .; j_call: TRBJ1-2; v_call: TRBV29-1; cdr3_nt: TGCAGCGTTGAAGATCCTAGGACAGAACACTATGGCTACACCTTC; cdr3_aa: CSVEDPRTEHYGYTF
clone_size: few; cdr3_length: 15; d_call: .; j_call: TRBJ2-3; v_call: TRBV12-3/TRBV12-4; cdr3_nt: TGTGCCAGCAGTTTAGATGACAGCTTCACAGATACGCAGTATTTT; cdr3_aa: CASSLDDSFTDTQYF
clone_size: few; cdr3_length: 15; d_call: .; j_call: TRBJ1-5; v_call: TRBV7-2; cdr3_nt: TGTGCCAGCAGCTTTTCGGGACTACGCAATCAGCCCCAGCATTTT; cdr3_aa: CASSFSGLRNQPQHF
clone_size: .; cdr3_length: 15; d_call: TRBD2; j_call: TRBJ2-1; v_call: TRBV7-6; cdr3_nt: TGTGCCAGCAGCCTATGGGGGGGTGTGGTTGATGAGCAGTTCTTC; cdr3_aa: CASSLWGGVVDEQFF